The 27 T cell receptor beta chains given below trace back to one sample, sequenced in a study of T cells after yellow fever vaccination. A single record per CDR3 protein comes from TCRdb applying MiXCR to the 5' RACE reads. The table shows approximately 510,000 distinct CDR3 sequences, with 21% occurring only once. The input for sequencing was PBMCs, taken 21 days after the first yellow fever vaccination. These receptors all stem from a man between 18 and 29 years old who received the YFV17D yellow fever vaccine.

This chain joins TRBV6-5 and TRBJ2-2; no firm D call. The V gene's germline CDR1 is MNHEY and CDR2 SVGAGI. The CDR3 is 18 residues long. V was trimmed by 2 bases and J by 1 base, leaving 17 bases between them. The CDR3 loop reads CASSYGFRDPMNTGELFF. Here the CDR3 DNA reads TGTGCCAGCAGTTACGGGTTCCGTGATCCCATGAACACCGGGGAGCTGTTTTTT.

The CDR3: CASRRSITGIPGYEQYV. In DNA, the CDR3 is TGTGCCAGCAGACGATCGATCACAGGGATTCCGGGCTACGAGCAGTACGTC. The rearrangement joins TRBV6-1 to TRBJ2-7; D is possibly TRBD1 (6 bases). The CDR3 runs to 17 residues. V shed 6 bases and J shed 3 bases, with 24 bases lying between them. Per germline, CDR1 MNHNS and CDR2 SASEGT.

The chain carries TRBV10-3 and TRBJ2-7; D uncertain. The CDR3 runs to 11 residues. V was shortened by 5 bases and J by 3 bases, with 5 bases between the two germline ends. Germline-derived CDR1 and CDR2 are ENHRY and SYGVKD. CDR3 nucleotide sequence: TGTGCCATCAGTAGGAACTACGAGCAGTACTTC. Protein: CAISRNYEQYF.

This clonotype was detected a few times. The chain employs TRBV20-1 and TRBJ2-5; D is perhaps TRBD2 (7 bases). The CDR3 is 15 residues long. Per germline, CDR1 DFQATT and CDR2 SNEGSKA (reference sequence). The germline V and J ends were trimmed by 8 bases and 1 base, with 20 bases remaining between them. The CDR3: CSSLRSGGLQETQYF. DNA of the CDR3: TGCAGTTCTCTCCGTTCCGGGGGGCTCCAAGAGACCCAGTACTTC.

The sample holds many counts of this clonotype. The genes are TRBV5-1 and TRBJ2-2; 9 bases map to TRBD2. The germline gives CDR1 SGHRS, CDR2 YFSETQ. Unmatched junction bases numbered 6, after V lost 1 base and J lost 2 bases. The length of the CDR3 is 17 residues. The CDR3 here is CASSLSLAGFNTGELFF. The DNA for the CDR3 is TGCGCCAGCAGCTTGTCGCTAGCGGGGTTCAACACCGGGGAGCTGTTTTTT.

This clonotype was seen a handful of times. The chain carries TRBV29-1 and TRBJ2-3; TRBD1 might be the D (6 bases). Trimming removed 4 bases from V and 4 bases from J, with 12 bases in between. CDR3 length: 13 residues. The germline V gene has CDR1 SQVTM and CDR2 ANQGSEA. The CDR3 reads CSVARGLPDTQYF. Written as DNA, the CDR3 is TGCAGCGTTGCCAGGGGCCTTCCAGATACGCAGTATTTT.

This clonotype was detected ten times or more. The chain couples TRBV12-3 or TRBV12-4 to TRBJ2-3, with 11 bases lining up with TRBD2. The trim removed 5 bases at V and 2 bases at J, leaving 6 bases unmatched. The CDR3 sequence is 16 residues long. The CDR3 sequence is CASSARLAGFTDTQYF. The CDR3 DNA follows: TGTGCCAGCAGTGCCCGACTAGCGGGGTTCACAGATACGCAGTATTTT.

This clonotype was observed a handful of times. V usage is TRBV4-3 and J usage is TRBJ2-3; TRBD1 or TRBD2 may be the D gene (5 bases each). CDR1 is LGHNA, CDR2 YSLEER, per germline. This CDR3 has 12 amino acids. Trimming removed 4 bases from V and 11 bases from J, with 13 bases in between. In nucleotides, the CDR3 is TGCGCCAGCAGCCCCGGGGCTCCAAAGCAGTATTTT. Translation: CASSPGAPKQYF.

This clonotype appeared many times. The rearrangement uses TRBV28 and TRBJ1-6; 7 bases match TRBD1. Looked up from germline, CDR1 is MDHEN and CDR2 is SYDVKM. This CDR3 region has 15 residues. V trimming: 6 bases; J trimming: 6 bases; junction bases outside the gene matches: 8. CDR3 coding DNA: TGTGCCAGCAGCCAGCGGACAGGATTTAATTCACCCCTCCACTTT. Translated, it gives CASSQRTGFNSPLHF. The full variable domain, its missing parts supplied by reference TRBV28 and TRBJ1-6, is DVKVTQSSRYLVKRTGEKVFLECVQDMDHENMFWYRQDPGLGLRLIYFSYDVKMKEKGDIPEGYSVSREKKERFSLILESASTNQTSMYLCASSQRTGFNSPLHFGNGTRLTVT.

The CDR3 DNA is TGTGCCAGCAGGGGGACTAGCTCTGGAAACACCATATATTTT. This codes for CASRGTSSGNTIYF. This chain joins TRBV6-1 and TRBJ1-3; possible D gene TRBD1, 5 bases. The CDR3 is 14 residues long. From germline, CDR1 is MNHNS and CDR2 SASEGT. The V end lost 6 bases, the J end lost 0 bases, and 9 bases lay between the germline ends.

This clonotype occurred a few times. V usage is TRBV3-1 and J usage is TRBJ2-1; D unclear. Germline CDR1 LGHDT, CDR2 YNNKEL (reference sequence). V was pared by 4 bases and J by 0 bases, with 13 bases between. The length of the CDR3 is 16 residues. The CDR3 DNA follows: TGTGCCAGCAGCCTCGCCGGGCTCAGCTCCTACAATGAGCAGTTCTTC. As protein: CASSLAGLSSYNEQFF.

The chain is built from TRBV5-1 and TRBJ2-2; the D is unclear. CDR3 length: 14 amino acids. V was shortened by 3 bases and J by 7 bases, with 13 bases between the two germline ends. Germline values: CDR1 SGHRS, CDR2 YFSETQ. CDR3 protein: CASSSQDLGGELFF. CDR3 in DNA: TGCGCCAGCAGCTCCCAAGACTTGGGCGGGGAGCTGTTTTTT.

The rearrangement joins TRBV29-1 to TRBJ1-1; D gene uncertain. The CDR3 is made up of 12 amino acids. V lost 6 bases and J lost 3, with 11 bases in between. CDR1 and CDR2 from the germline V gene are SQVTM and ANQGSEA. The CDR3 nucleotides are TGCAGCGTAGGGTATACGGACACTGAAGCTTTCTTT. Translating gives CSVGYTDTEAFF.

The V gene is TRBV9, the J gene TRBJ1-1; the D gene is possibly TRBD1 (5 bases). The germline V and J ends were trimmed by 3 bases and 4 bases, with 13 bases remaining between them. Germline V lookup: CDR1 SGDLS, CDR2 YYNGEE. The CDR3 consists of 14 residues. CDR3 loop: CASSAQGTGTEAFF. The DNA of the CDR3 is TGTGCCAGCAGCGCCCAGGGTACAGGCACTGAAGCTTTCTTT.

This clonotype was observed a handful of times. The CDR3 nucleotides read TGCGCCAGCAGCCACGGGACTACCCAAGAGACCCAGTACTTC. This gives the protein CASSHGTTQETQYF. The rearrangement links TRBV5-1 to TRBJ2-5, with 7 bases that match TRBD2. The CDR3 is 14 residues long. Trimming removed 4 bases from V and 1 base from J; junction bases left unmatched: 4. Germline CDR1 reads SGHRS; CDR2 reads YFSETQ.

This clonotype was recorded only once. The chain joins TRBV29-1 to TRBJ1-1; unclear D gene. CDR3 size: 10 residues. Trimming cost V 7 bases and J 1 base, with 4 bases left between them. CDR1 is SQVTM and CDR2 is ANQGSEA in the germline V gene. CDR3 in DNA: TGCAGCGCCACGAACACTGAAGCTTTCTTT. Amino acids: CSATNTEAFF.

A few counts support this clonotype. The chain couples TRBV6-1 to TRBJ2-3; 8 bases map to TRBD2. The CDR3 contains 15 residues. J gave up 0 bases and V 6 bases, and 5 bases lay outside the gene matches. Germline CDR1 reads MNHNS; CDR2 reads SASEGT. In nucleotides, the CDR3 is TGTGCCAGCAGGGCTAGCGGGTCCAGCACAGATACGCAGTATTTT. It specifies CASRASGSSTDTQYF.

V and J are TRBV5-4 and TRBJ2-7; no reliable D call. V was trimmed by 0 bases and J by 5 bases, leaving 6 bases between them. The CDR3 is made up of 12 amino acids. Germline V CDR1 and CDR2: SGHNT, YYREEE (reference sequence). As DNA, the CDR3 is TGTGCCAGCAGCTTGGACCAAAACGAGCAGTACGTC. Protein sequence: CASSLDQNEQYV.

This clonotype was observed a handful of times. V and J are TRBV10-3 and TRBJ2-3, with 10 bases that match TRBD2. With 10 bases clipped from V and 6 bases from J, the junction kept 10 bases outside the gene matches. This CDR3 region has 14 residues. The germline gives CDR1 ENHRY, CDR2 SYGVKD. The CDR3 sequence: CATGSGGAWDTQYF. The CDR3 DNA reads TGTGCCACGGGAAGCGGGGGGGCTTGGGATACGCAGTATTTT.

J is TRBJ2-7 and V is TRBV18; D is uncertain. Trimming shortened V by 4 bases and J by 3 bases, and 7 bases separated the two germline ends. The germline V gene encodes CDR1 KGHSH and CDR2 LQKENI. This CDR3 is built from 12 residues. The CDR3 region is CASSLTNYEQYF. CDR3 DNA sequence: TGTGCCAGCTCACTAACCAACTACGAGCAGTACTTC.

CDR3 in amino acids: CASTVRGGTGIDTQYF. The CDR3 DNA reads TGTGCCAGCACCGTCCGTGGTGGGACGGGTATTGATACGCAGTATTTT. The V call is TRBV7-3, the J call TRBJ2-3, with D perhaps assigned TRBD1 or TRBD2 (5 bases each). V lost 7 bases to trimming and J lost 6 bases, with 23 bases between them. The germline gives CDR1 SGHTA, CDR2 FQGTGA. The CDR3 runs to 16 residues.

V is TRBV24-1 and J is TRBJ2-2; D remains unclear. This CDR3 has 11 amino acids. The ends were cut back, 1 base at V and 8 bases at J, with 1 base in the middle. Germline V gene sequence: CDR1 KGHDR, CDR2 SFDVKD. This chain's CDR3 is CATSDLGELFF. CDR3 DNA: TGTGCCACCAGTGATTTAGGGGAGCTGTTTTTT.

This clonotype was counted only a few times. The chain recombines TRBV7-2 with TRBJ2-1; D is uncertain. CDR1 SGHTA and CDR2 FQGNSA come from the germline V gene. This CDR3 region has 14 residues. Trimming pared 7 bases from V and 3 bases from J, leaving 13 bases between. The CDR3 loop reads CASTPDPGYNEQFF. In DNA form, the CDR3 reads TGTGCCAGCACCCCAGACCCCGGCTACAATGAGCAGTTCTTC.

This clonotype was counted between two and nine times. This sequence joins TRBV29-1 and TRBJ1-1; D call uncertain. The CDR3 is made up of 11 amino acids. Germline V gives CDR1 SQVTM, CDR2 ANQGSEA. With 7 bases removed from V and 5 bases from J, the gap between germline ends came to 11 bases. Written as DNA, the CDR3 is TGCAGCGAAAGGGCTTGGACTGAAGCTTTCTTT. Its translation is CSERAWTEAFF.

In its sample, this clonotype was seen a few times. The rearrangement uses TRBV14 and TRBJ2-2; unclear D gene. This CDR3 has 14 amino acids. Looked up from germline, CDR1 is SGHDN and CDR2 is FVKESK. Trimming pared 2 bases from V and 2 bases from J, leaving 6 bases between. The CDR3 region is CASSQTLNTGELFF. CDR3 bases: TGTGCCAGCAGCCAAACCCTAAACACCGGGGAGCTGTTTTTT.

The table lists this clonotype with a few counts. This rearrangement joins TRBV7-2 to TRBJ1-5; D gene uncertain. The ends were cut back, 1 base at V and 2 bases at J, with 9 bases in the middle. This CDR3 contains 15 residues. From germline, CDR1 is SGHTA and CDR2 FQGNSA. The CDR3 loop is CASSLVAGGNQPQHF. For the CDR3, the DNA is TGTGCCAGCAGCTTAGTAGCTGGGGGCAATCAGCCCCAGCATTTT.

The sample holds a few counts of this clonotype. The genes are TRBV15 and TRBJ2-7; TRBD1 is a possible D gene (6 bases). Trimming stripped 0 bases from V and 2 bases from J, with 11 bases between. Germline V lookup: CDR1 LNHNV, CDR2 YYDKDF (reference sequence). The CDR3 loop spans 15 amino acids. The CDR3 spells CATSRDRTVTYEQYF. CDR3 in DNA: TGTGCCACCAGCAGAGATCGGACAGTCACCTACGAGCAGTACTTC.